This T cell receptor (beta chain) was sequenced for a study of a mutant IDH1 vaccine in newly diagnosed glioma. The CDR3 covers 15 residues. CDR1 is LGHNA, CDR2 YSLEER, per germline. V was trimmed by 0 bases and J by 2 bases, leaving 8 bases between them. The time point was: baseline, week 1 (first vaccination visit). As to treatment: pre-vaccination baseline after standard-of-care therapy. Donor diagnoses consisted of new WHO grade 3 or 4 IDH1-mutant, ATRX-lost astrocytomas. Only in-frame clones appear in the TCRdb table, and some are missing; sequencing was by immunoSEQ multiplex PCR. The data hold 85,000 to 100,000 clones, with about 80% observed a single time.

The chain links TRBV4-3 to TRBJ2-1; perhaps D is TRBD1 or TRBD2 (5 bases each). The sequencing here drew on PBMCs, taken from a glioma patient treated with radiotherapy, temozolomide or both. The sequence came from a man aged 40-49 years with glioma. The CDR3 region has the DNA TGCGCCAGCAGCCAAGAGGGGGAACCCTACAATGAGCAGTTCTTC. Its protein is CASSQEGEPYNEQFF.